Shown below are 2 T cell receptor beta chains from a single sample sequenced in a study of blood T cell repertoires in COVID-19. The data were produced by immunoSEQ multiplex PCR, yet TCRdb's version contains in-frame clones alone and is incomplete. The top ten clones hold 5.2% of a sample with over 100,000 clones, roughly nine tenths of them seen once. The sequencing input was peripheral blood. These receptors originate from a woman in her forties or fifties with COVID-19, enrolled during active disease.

The CDR3 here is CASSLKRGRGELFF. The CDR3 region has the DNA TGTGCCAGCAGTTTAAAGAGGGGGCGGGGGGAACTGTTTTTT. The chain employs TRBV27 and TRBJ1-4, with 7 positions matching TRBD1. The ends lost 2 bases at V and 12 bases at J; junction bases unmatched: 9. The CDR3 runs to 14 residues. Germline V gives CDR1 MNHEY, CDR2 SMNVEV (reference sequence).

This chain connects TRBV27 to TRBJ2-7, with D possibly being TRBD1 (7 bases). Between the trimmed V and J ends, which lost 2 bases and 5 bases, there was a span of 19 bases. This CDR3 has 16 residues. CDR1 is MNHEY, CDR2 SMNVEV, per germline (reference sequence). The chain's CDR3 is CASSLVGGGGTDEQYF. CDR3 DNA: TGTGCCAGCAGTTTAGTGGGTGGAGGAGGGACAGACGAGCAGTACTTC.